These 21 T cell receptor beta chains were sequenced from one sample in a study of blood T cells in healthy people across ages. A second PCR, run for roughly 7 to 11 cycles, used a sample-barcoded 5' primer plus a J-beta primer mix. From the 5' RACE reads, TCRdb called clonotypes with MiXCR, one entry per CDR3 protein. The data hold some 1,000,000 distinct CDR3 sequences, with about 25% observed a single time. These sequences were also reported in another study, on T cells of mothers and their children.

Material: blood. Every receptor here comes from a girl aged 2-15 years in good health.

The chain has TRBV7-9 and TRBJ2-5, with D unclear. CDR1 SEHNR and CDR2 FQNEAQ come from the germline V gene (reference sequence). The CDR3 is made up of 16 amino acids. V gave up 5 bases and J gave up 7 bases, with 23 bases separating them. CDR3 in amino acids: CASSRVSNSGLGTQYF. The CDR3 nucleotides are TGTGCCAGCAGCCGCGTCAGCAACTCTGGCTTGGGGACCCAGTACTTC.

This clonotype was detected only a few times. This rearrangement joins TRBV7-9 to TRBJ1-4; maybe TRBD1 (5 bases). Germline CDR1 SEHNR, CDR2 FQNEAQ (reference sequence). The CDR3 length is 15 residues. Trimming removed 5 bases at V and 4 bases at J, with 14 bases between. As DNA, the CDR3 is TGTGCCAGCAGCCCTCCAGGGACGCATAATGAAAAACTGTTTTTT. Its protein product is CASSPPGTHNEKLFF.

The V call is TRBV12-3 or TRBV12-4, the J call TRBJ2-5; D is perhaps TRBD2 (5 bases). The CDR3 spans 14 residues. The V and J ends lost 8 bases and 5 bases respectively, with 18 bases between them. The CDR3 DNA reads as TGTGCCAGCTCAACCCGGGGATTCGCGGAGACCCAGTACTTC. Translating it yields CASSTRGFAETQYF.

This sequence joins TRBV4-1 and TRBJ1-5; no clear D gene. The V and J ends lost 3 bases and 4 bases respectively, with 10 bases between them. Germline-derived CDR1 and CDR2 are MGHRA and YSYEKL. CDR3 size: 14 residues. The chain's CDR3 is CASSHPVRNQPQHF. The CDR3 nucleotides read TGCGCCAGCAGCCACCCCGTGAGGAATCAGCCCCAGCATTTT.

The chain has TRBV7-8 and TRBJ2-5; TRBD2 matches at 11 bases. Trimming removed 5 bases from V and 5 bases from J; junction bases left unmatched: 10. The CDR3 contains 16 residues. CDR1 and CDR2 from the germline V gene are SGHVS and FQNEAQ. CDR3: CASSVLAGGMGETQYF. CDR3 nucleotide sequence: TGTGCCAGCAGCGTGCTAGCGGGAGGAATGGGGGAGACCCAGTACTTC.

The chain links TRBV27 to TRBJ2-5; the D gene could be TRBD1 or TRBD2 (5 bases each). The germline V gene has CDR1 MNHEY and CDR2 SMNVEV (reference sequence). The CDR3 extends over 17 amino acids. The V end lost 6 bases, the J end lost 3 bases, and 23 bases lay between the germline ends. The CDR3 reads CASSHQRQGKREETQYF. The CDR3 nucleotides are TGTGCCAGCAGCCACCAGCGGCAGGGAAAACGTGAAGAGACCCAGTACTTC.

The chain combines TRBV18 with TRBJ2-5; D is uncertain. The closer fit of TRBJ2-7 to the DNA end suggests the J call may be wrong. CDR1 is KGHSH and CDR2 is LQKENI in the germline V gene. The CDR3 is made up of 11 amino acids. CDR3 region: CASSSVHEQYF. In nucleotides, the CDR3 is TGTGCCAGCTCTTCCGTCCACGAGCAGTACTTC.

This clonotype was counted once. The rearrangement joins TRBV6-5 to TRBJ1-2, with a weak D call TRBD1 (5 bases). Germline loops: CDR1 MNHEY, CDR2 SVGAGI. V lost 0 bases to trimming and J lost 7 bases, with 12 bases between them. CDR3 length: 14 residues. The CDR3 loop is CASSYSTGEAGYTF. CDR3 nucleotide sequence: TGTGCCAGCAGTTACTCGACGGGGGAAGCTGGCTACACCTTC.

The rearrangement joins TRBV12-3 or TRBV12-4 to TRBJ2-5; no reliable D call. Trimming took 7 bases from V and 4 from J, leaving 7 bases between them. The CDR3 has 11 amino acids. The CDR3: CASTRTETQYF. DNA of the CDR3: TGTGCCAGCACCCGTACAGAGACCCAGTACTTC.

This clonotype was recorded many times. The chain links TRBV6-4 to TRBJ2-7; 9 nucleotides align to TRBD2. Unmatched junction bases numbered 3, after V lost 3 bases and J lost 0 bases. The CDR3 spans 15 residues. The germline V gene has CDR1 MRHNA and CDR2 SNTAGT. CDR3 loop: CASSEFSGSSYEQYF. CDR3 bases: TGTGCCAGCAGTGAATTTAGCGGGAGCTCCTACGAGCAGTACTTC.

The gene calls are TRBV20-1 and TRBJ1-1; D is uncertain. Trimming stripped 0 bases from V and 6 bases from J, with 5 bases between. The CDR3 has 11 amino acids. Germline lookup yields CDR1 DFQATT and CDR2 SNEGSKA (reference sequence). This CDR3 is CSARDWPEAFF. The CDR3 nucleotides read TGCAGTGCTAGAGACTGGCCTGAAGCTTTCTTT.

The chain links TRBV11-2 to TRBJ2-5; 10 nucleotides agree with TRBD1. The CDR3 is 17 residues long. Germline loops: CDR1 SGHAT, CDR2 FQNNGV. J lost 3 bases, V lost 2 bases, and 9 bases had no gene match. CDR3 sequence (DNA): TGTGCCAGCAGCTTAAATGATTATGGACAGGGGGAAGAGACCCAGTACTTC. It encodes CASSLNDYGQGEETQYF.

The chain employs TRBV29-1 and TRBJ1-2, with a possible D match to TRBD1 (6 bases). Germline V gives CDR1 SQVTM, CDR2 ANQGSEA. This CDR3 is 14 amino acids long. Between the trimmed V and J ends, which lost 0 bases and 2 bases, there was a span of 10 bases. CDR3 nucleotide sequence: TGCAGCGTTGAAGATCCCGGACAGAACTATGGCTACACCTTC. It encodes CSVEDPGQNYGYTF.

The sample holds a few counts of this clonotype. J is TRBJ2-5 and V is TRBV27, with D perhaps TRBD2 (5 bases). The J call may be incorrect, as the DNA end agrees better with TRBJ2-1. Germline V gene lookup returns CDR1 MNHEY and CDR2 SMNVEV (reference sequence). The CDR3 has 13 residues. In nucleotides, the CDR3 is TGTGCCAGCAGCGAGACGGGAAGGAATGAGCAGTTCTTC. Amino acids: CASSETGRNEQFF.

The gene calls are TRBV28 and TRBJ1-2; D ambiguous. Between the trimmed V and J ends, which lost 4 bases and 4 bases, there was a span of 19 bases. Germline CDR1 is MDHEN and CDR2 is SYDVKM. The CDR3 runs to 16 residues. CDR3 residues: CASSSGDAALPYGYTF. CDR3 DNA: TGTGCCAGCAGTTCGGGTGACGCAGCACTTCCCTATGGCTACACCTTC.

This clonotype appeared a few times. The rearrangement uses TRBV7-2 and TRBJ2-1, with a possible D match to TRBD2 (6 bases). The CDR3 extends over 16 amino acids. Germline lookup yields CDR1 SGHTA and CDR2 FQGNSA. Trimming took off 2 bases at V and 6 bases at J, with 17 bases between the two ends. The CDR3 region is CASSLNGGTITNEQFF. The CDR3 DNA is TGTGCCAGCAGCTTAAATGGCGGGACCATAACCAATGAGCAGTTCTTC.

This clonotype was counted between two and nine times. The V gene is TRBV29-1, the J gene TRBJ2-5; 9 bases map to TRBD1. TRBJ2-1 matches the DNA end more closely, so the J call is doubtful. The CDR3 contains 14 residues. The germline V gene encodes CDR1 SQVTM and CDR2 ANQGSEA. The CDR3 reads CSCAGTGSSNEQFF. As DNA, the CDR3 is TGCAGCTGTGCTGGGACAGGGTCCAGCAATGAGCAGTTCTTC.

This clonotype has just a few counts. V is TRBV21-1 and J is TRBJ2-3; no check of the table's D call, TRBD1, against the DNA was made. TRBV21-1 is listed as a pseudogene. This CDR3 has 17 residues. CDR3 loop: CASSKNGGQGTGDTQYF. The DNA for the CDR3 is TGTGCCAGCAGCAAGAACGGGGGACAAGGGACGGGAGATACGCAGTATTTT.

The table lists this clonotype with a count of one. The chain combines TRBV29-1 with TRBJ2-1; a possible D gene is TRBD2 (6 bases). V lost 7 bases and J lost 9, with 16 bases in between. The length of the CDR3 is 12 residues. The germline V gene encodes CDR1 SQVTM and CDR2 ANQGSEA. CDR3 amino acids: CSGGRTIGEQFF. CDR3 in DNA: TGCAGCGGAGGACGGACTATTGGTGAGCAGTTCTTC.

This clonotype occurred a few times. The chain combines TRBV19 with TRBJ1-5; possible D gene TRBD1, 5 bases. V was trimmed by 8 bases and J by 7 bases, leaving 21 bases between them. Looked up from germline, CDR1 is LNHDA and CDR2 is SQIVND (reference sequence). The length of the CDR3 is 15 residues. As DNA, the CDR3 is TGTGCCAGTGACACATCCTCAGGGTTCAGCCAGCCCCAGCATTTT. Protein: CASDTSSGFSQPQHF.

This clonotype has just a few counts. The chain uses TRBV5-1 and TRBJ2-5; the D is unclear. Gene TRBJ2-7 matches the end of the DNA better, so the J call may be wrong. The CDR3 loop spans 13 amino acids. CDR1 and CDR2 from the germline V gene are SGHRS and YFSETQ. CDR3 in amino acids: CASSLPVPYEQYF. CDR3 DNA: TGCGCCAGCAGCTTGCCGGTGCCCTACGAGCAGTACTTC.